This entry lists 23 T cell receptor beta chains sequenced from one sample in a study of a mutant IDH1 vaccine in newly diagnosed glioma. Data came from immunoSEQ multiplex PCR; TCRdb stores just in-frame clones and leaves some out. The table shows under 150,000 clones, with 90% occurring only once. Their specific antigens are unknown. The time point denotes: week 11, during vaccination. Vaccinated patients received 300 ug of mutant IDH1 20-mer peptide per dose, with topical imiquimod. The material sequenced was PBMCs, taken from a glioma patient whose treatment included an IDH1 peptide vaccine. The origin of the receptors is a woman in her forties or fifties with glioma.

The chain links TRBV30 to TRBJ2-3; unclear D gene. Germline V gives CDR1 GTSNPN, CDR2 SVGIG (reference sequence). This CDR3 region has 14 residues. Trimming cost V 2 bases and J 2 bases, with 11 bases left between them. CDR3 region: CAWSKQTTTDTQYF. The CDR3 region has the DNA TGTGCCTGGAGTAAACAGACCACCACAGATACGCAGTATTTT.

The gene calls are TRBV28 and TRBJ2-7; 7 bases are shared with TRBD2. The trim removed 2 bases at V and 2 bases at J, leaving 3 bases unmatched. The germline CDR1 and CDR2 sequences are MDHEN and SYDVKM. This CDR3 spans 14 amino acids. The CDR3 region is CASSLGGSAYEQYF. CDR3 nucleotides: TGTGCCAGCAGTTTAGGCGGGAGCGCCTACGAGCAGTACTTC.

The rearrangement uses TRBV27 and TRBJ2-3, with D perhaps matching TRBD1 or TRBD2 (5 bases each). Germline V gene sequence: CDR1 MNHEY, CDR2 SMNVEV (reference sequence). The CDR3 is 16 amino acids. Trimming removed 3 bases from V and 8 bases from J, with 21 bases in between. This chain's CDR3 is CASSLGTTKGRGTQYF. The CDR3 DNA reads TGTGCCAGCAGTTTGGGGACCACCAAGGGTCGCGGTACGCAGTATTTT.

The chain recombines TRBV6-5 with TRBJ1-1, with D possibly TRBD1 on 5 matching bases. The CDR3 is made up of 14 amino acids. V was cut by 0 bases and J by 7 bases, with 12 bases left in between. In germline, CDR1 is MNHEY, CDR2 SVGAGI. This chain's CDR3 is CASSYSVGTGEAFF. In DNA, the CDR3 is TGTGCCAGCAGTTACTCGGTGGGGACTGGTGAAGCTTTCTTT.

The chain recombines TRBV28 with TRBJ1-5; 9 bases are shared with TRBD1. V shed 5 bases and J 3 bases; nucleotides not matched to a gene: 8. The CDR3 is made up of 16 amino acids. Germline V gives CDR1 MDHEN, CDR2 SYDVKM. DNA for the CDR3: TGTGCCAGCAGTACCGGACAGGGGCCACTCAATCAGCCCCAGCATTTT. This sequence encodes CASSTGQGPLNQPQHF. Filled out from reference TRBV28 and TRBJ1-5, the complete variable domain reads DVKVTQSSRYLVKRTGEKVFLECVQDMDHENMFWYRQDPGLGLRLIYFSYDVKMKEKGDIPEGYSVSREKKERFSLILESASTNQTSMYLCASSTGQGPLNQPQHFGDGTRLSIL.

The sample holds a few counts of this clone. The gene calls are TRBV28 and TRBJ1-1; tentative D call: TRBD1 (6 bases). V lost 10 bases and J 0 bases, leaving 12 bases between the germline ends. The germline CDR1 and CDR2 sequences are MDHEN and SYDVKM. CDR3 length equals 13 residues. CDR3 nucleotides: TGTGCCACCAGGGGCGCCATGAACACTGAAGCTTTCTTT. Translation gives CATRGAMNTEAFF.

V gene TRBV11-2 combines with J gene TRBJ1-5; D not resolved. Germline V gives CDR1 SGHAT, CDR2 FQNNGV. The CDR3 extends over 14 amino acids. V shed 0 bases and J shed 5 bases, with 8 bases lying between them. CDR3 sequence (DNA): TGTGCCAGCAGCTTAGAAATCGGAGATCAGCCCCAGCATTTT. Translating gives CASSLEIGDQPQHF.

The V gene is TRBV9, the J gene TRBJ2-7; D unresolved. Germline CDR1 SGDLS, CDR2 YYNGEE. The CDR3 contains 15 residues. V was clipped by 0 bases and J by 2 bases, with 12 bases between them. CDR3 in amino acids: CASSVEERYPYEQYF. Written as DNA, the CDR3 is TGTGCCAGCAGCGTAGAAGAGCGTTACCCCTACGAGCAGTACTTC.

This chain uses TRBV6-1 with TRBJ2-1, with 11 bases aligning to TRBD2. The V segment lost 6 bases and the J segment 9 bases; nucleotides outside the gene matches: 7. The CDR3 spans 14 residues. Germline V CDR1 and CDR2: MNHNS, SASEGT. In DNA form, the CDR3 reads TGTGCCAGCAGCAGCTTAGCGGGAGGGGGTGAGCAGTTCTTC. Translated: CASSSLAGGGEQFF.

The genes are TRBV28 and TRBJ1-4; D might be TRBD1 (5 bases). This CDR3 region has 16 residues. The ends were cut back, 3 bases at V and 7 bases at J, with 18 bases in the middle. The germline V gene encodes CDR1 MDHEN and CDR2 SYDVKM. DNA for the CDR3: TGTGCCAGCAGTTTGTCAGGGATTTCTAGGAGTGAAAAACTGTTTTTT. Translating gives CASSLSGISRSEKLFF.

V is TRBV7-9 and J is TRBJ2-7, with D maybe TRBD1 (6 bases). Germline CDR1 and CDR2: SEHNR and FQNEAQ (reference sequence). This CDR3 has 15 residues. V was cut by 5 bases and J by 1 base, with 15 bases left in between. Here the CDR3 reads CASSPRTGYSYEQYF. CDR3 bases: TGTGCCAGCAGCCCCCGAACAGGGTATTCCTACGAGCAGTACTTC.

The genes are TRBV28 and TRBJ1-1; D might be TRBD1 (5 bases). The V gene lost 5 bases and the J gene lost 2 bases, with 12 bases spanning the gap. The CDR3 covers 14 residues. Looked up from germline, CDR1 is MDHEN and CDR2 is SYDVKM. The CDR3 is CASSPGTPNTEAFF. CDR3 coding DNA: TGTGCCAGCAGTCCCGGGACGCCCAACACTGAAGCTTTCTTT.

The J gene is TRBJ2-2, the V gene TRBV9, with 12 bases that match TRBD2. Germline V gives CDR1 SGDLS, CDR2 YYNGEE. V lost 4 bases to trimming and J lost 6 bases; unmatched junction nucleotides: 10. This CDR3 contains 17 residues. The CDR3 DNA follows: TGTGCCAGCAGCACAACAGGGACTAGCGGGTATTCCGGGGAGCTGTTTTTT. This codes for CASSTTGTSGYSGELFF. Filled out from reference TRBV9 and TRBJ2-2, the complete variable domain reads DSGVTQTPKHLITATGQRVTLRCSPRSGDLSVYWYQQSLDQGLQFLIQYYNGEERAKGNILERFSAQQFPDLHSELNLSSLELGDSALYFCASSTTGTSGYSGELFFGEGSRLTVL.

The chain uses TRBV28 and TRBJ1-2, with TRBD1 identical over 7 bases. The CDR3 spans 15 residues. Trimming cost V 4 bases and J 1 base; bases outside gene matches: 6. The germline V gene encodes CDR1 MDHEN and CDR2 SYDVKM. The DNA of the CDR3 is TGTGCCAGCAGTTCCCACAGGGGCGATAACTATGGCTACACCTTC. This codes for CASSSHRGDNYGYTF.

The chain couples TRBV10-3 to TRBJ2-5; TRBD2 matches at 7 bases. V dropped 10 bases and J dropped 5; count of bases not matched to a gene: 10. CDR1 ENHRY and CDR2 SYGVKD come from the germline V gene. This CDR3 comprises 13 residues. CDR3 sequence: CATVSGTTETQYF. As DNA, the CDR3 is TGTGCCACCGTCTCCGGGACTACCGAGACCCAGTACTTC.

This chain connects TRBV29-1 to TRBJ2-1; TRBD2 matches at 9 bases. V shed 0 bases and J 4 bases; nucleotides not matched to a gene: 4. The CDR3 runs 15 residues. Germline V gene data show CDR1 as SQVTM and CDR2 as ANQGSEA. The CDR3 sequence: CSVEEGAGGYNEQFF. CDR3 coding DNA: TGCAGCGTTGAAGAGGGAGCGGGAGGTTACAATGAGCAGTTCTTC.

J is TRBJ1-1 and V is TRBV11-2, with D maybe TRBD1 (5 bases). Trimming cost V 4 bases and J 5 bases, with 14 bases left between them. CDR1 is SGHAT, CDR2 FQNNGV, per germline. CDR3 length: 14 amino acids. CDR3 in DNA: TGTGCCAGCAGCTCAGGGTGGGGAGTAACTGAAGCTTTCTTT. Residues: CASSSGWGVTEAFF.

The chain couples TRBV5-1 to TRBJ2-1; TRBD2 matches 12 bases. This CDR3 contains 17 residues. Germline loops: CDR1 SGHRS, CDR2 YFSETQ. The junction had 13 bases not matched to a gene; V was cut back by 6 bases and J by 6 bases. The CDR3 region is CASTFRTSGAGGNEQFF. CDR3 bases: TGCGCCAGCACCTTCCGGACTAGCGGGGCAGGTGGCAATGAGCAGTTCTTC.

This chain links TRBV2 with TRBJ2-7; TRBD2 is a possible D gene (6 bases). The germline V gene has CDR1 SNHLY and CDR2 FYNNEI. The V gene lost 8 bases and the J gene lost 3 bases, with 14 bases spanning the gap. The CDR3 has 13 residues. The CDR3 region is CASGGWIGYEQYF. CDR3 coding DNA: TGTGCCAGCGGGGGGTGGATAGGCTACGAGCAGTACTTC.

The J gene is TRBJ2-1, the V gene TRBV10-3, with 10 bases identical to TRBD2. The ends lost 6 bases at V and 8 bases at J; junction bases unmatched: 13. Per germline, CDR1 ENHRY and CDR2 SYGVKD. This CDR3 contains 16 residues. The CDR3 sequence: CAIREVGSSGRYEQFF. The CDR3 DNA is TGTGCCATCAGGGAGGTAGGGTCTAGCGGGAGATATGAGCAGTTCTTC.

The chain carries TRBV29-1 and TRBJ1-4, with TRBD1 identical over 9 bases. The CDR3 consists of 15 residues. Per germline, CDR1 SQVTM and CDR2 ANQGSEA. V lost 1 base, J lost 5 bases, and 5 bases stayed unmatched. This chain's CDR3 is CSVEGRGTGNEKLFF. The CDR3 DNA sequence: TGCAGCGTTGAAGGGCGAGGGACAGGGAATGAAAAACTGTTTTTT.

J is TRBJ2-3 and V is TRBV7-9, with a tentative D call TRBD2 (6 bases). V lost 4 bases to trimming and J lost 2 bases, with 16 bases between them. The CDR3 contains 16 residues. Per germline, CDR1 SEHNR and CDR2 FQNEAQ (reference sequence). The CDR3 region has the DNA TGTGCCAGCAGCTCGCCGGGACTTGCTACCACAGATACGCAGTATTTT. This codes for CASSSPGLATTDTQYF.

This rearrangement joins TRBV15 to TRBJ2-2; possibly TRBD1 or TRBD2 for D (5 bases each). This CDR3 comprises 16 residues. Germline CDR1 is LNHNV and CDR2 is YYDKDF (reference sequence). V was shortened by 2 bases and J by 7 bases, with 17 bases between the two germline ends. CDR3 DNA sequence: TGTGCCACCAGCAGACGTCAGGGATACGGGAACGGGGAGCTGTTTTTT. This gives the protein CATSRRQGYGNGELFF. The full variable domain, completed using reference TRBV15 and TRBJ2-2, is DAMVIQNPRYQVTQFGKPVTLSCSQTLNHNVMYWYQQKSSQAPKLLFHYYDKDFNNEADTPDNFQSRRPNTSFCFLDIRSPGLGDTAMYLCATSRRQGYGNGELFFGEGSRLTVL.